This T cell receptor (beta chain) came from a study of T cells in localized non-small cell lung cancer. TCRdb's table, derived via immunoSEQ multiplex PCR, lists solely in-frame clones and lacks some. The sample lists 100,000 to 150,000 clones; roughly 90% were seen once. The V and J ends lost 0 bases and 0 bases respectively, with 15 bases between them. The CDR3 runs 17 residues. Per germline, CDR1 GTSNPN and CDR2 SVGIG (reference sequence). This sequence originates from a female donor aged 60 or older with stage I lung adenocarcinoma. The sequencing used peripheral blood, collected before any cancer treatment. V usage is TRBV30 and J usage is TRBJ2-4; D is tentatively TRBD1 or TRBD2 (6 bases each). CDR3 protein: CAWSVQGGSGAKNIQYF. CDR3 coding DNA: TGTGCCTGGAGTGTACAAGGGGGGAGTGGAGCCAAAAACATTCAGTACTTC.